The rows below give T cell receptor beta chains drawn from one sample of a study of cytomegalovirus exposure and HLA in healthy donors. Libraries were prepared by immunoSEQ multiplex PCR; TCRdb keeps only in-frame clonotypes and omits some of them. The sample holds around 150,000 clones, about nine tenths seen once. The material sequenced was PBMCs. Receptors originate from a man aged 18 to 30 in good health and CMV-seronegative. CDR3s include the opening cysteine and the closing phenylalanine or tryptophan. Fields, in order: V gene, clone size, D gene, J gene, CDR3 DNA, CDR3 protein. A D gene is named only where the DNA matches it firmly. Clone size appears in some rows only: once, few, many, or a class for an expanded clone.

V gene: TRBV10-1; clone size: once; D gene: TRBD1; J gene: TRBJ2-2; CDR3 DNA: TGCGCCAGCAGTGACAGCGGCATCCGGACAGGTGGTCGCACCGGGGAGCTGTTTTTT; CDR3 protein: CASSDSGIRTGGRTGELFF
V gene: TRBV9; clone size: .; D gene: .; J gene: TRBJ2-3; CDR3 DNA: TGTGCCAGCAGCGTATTCGTTGGGGGGGCTTCCGCAGATACGCAGTATTTT; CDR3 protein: CASSVFVGGASADTQYF
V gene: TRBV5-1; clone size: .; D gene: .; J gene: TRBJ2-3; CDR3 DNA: TGCGCCAGCAGGACATCTGATGGCGCAGATACGCAGTATTTT; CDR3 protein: CASRTSDGADTQYF
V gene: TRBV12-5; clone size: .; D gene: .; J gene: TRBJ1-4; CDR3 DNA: TGTGCTAGTGGCTCAGGCGGGGGCTTCGCTAATGAAAAACTGTTTTTT; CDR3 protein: CASGSGGGFANEKLFF
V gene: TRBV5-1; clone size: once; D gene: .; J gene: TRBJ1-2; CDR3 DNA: TGCGCCAGCAGCCATTTCGAGGGTGGCTATGGCTACACCTTC; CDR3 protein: CASSHFEGGYGYTF
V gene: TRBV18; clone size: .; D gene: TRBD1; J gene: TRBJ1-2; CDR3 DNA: TGTGCCAGCTCACCTCTGGACAGGGGCTATTCTAACTATGGCTACACCTTC; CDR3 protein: CASSPLDRGYSNYGYTF
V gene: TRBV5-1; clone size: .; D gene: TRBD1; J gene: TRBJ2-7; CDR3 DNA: TGCGCCAGCAGGACAGGGGTTCAGTACGAGCAGTACTTC; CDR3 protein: CASRTGVQYEQYF
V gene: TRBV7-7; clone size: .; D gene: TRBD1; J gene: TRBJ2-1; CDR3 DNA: TGTGCCAGCAGCTTAGGTTCGTACGAGGGACAGCGAAAGCAGTTCTTC; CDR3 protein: CASSLGSYEGQRKQFF
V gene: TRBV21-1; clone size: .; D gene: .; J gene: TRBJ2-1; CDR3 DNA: TGTGCCAGCAACAATAGGACTAGCGGTTCCTCCTACAATGAGCAGTTCTTC; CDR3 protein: CASNNRTSGSSYNEQFF
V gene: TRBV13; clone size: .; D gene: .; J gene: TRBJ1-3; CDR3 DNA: TGTGCCAGCAGCTTAGGCCCGGGGCGCAGGGGCGAAGGAAACACCATATATTTT; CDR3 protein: CASSLGPGRRGEGNTIYF
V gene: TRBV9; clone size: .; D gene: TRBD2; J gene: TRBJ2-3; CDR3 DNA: TGTGCCAGCAGAAAGGGACTAGCGGACGACGGGAGTACGCAGTATTTT; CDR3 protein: CASRKGLADDGSTQYF
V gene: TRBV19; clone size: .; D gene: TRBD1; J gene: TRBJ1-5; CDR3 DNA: TGTGCCAGTAGTATCCAGGGGGTTAGCAATCAGCCCCAGCATTTT; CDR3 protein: CASSIQGVSNQPQHF
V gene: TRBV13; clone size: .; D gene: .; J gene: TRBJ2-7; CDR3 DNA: TGTGCCAGCAGCTTAAACGGGGGGCGGAAATCCTCCTACGAGCAGTACTTC; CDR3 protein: CASSLNGGRKSSYEQYF
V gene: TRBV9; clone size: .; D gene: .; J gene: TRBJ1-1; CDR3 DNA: TGTGCCAGCAGCGTCTCGCATGGGGGCGCACGGAACACTGAAGCTTTCTTT; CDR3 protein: CASSVSHGGARNTEAFF
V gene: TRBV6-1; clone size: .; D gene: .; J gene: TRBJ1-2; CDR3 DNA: TGTGCCAGCAGTGAATTGAGAGATTTCAACTATGGCTACACCTTC; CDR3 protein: CASSELRDFNYGYTF
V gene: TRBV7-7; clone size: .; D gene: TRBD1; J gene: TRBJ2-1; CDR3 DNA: TGTGCCAGCAGCTTATTGGACAGGGAAGGTGAGCAGTTCTTC; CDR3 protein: CASSLLDREGEQFF
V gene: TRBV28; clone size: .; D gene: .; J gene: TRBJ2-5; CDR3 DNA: TGTGCCAGCAGCCGGGGACTTCCAACTCCTCTAGAGACCCAGTACTTC; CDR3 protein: CASSRGLPTPLETQYF
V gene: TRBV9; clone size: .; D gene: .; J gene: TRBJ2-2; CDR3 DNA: TGTGCCAGCAGCGAGGGGCTAACTAGCACTAACACCGGGGAGCTGTTTTTT; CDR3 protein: CASSEGLTSTNTGELFF
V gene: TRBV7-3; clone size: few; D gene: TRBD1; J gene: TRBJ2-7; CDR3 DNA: TGTGCCAGCAGCGAACGGGACAGGGGGTCCTACGAGCAGTACTTC; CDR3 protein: CASSERDRGSYEQYF
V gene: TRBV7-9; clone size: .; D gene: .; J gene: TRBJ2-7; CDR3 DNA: TGTGCCAGCAGCTTAGGCAGGCCCTCCTACGAGCAGTACTTC; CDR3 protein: CASSLGRPSYEQYF
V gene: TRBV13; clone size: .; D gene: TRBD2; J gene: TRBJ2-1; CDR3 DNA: TGTGCCAGCACCCAGGGACTAGCGGGAATGAAGGAGCAGTTCTTC; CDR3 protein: CASTQGLAGMKEQFF
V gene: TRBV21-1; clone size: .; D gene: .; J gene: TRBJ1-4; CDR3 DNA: TGTGCCAGCAGCACTTGGACAGGGACAACTAATGAAAAACTGTTTTTT; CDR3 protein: CASSTWTGTTNEKLFF
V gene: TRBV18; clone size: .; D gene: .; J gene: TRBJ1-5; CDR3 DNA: TGTGCCAGCTCACCAACGGGGGATCAGCCCCAGCATTTT; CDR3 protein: CASSPTGDQPQHF
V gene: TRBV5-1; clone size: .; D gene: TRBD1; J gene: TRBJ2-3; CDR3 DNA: TGCGCCAGCAGCCCCCGGACAGGACCTACAGATACGCAGTATTTT; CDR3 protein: CASSPRTGPTDTQYF
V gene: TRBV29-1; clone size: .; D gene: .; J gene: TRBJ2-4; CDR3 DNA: TGCAGCGCCAGGGTAGCCAAAAACATTCAGTACTTC; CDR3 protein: CSARVAKNIQYF
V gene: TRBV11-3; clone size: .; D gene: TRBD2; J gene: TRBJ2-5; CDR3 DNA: TGTGCCAGCAGCTTGTGGGAGGGTGAGACCCAGTACTTC; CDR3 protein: CASSLWEGETQYF
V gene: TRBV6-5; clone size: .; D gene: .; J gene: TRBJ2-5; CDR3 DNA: TGTGCCAGCAGTTTCTCGAGGGGGAAGACCCAGTACTTC; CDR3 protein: CASSFSRGKTQYF
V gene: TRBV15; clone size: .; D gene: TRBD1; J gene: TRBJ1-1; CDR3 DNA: TGTGCCACCAGCACCGGACAGGTTTACACTGAAGCTTTCTTT; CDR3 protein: CATSTGQVYTEAFF
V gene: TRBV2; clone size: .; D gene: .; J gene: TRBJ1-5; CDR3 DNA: TGTGCCAGCAGTGATCCCACTACGAGCAATCAGCCCCAGCATTTT; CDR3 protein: CASSDPTTSNQPQHF
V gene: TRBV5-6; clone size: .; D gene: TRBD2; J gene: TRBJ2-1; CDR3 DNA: TGTGCCAGCACCGCCGGTGGCGGGAGTACCGAGCAGTTCTTC; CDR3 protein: CASTAGGGSTEQFF
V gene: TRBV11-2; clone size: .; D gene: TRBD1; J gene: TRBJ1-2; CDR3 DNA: TGTGCCAGCAGCTTGTCGGACAGGGGCTATGGCTACACCTTC; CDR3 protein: CASSLSDRGYGYTF
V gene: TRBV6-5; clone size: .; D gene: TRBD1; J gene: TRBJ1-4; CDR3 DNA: TGTGCCAGCAGGGATCAGGGGGCGGCTAATGAAAAACTGTTTTTT; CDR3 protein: CASRDQGAANEKLFF
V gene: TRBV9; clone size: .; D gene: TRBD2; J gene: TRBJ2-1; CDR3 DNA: TGTGCCAGCAGCGTAGGTGGTTCGTTTTCTAGCGGGGGGTCGAGCTCCTACAATGAGCAGTTCTTC; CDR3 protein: CASSVGGSFSSGGSSSYNEQFF
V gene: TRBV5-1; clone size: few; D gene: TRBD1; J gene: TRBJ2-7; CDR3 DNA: TGCGCCAGCAGATCCCTCGACAGGGGGTCCTACGAGCAGTACTTC; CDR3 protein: CASRSLDRGSYEQYF
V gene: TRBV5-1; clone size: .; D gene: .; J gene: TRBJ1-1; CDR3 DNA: TGCGCCAGCACCCGGGGGGACACTGAAGCTTTCTTT; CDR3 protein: CASTRGDTEAFF
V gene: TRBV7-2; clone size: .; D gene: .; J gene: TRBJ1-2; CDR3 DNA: TGTGCCAGCAGCCTAAGACAGTATGGCTACACCTTC; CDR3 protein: CASSLRQYGYTF
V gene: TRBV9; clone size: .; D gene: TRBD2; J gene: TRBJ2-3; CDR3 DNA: TGTGCCACTCAAATATCCCTAGCGGGAAATCTAGATACGCAGTATTTT; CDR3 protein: CATQISLAGNLDTQYF
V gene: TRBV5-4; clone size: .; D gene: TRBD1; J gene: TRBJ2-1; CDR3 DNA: TGTGCCAGCAGCTTGAGGGACAGCGTTTACAATGAGCAGTTCTTC; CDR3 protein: CASSLRDSVYNEQFF
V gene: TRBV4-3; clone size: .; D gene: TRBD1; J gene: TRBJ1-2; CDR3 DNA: TGCGCCAGCAGCCCAGGGGACAGGGGATCAGATGGCTACACCTTC; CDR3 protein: CASSPGDRGSDGYTF